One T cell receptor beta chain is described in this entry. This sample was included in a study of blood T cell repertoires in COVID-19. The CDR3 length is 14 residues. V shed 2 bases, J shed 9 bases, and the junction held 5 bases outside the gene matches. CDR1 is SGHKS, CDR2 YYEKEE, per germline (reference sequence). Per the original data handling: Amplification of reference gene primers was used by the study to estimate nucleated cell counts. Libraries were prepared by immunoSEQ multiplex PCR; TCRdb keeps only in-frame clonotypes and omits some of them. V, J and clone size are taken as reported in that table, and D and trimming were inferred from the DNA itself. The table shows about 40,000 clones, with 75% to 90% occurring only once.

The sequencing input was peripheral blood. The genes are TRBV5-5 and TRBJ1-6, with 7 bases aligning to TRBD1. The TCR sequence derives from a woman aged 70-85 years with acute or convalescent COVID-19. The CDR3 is CASSFPGGISPLHF. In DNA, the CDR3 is TGTGCCAGCAGCTTTCCAGGGGGAATTTCACCCCTCCACTTT.